The 32 T cell receptor beta chains below come from one sample, sequenced in a study of shared clonotypes between healthy human individuals. Here immunoSEQ multiplex PCR was the method, and the copy in TCRdb shows in-frame clones only, minus some. This table holds around 750,000 clones, less than 85% found once. The sample taken for sequencing was memory CD4+ T cells sorted from blood. The subset here: CD45RA-negative fraction. These receptors all stem from a woman under 40 in good health.

The sample holds one count of this clone. The V call is TRBV10-2, the J call TRBJ1-2; D not certain. The V gene lost 10 bases and the J gene lost 5 bases, with 17 bases spanning the gap. Germline V gene lookup returns CDR1 WSHSY and CDR2 SAAADI. The CDR3 totals 13 residues. The CDR3: CAIRTENLYGYTF. DNA of the CDR3: TGCGCCATACGGACTGAAAATTTATATGGCTACACCTTC.

The DNA of the CDR3 is TGTGCCAGCAGCCAATCGACTAGCGGGTACAATGAGCAGTTCTTC. This codes for CASSQSTSGYNEQFF. The chain joins TRBV4-2 to TRBJ2-1; TRBD2 aligns across 10 bases. Per germline, CDR1 LGHNA and CDR2 YNFKEQ. This CDR3 region has 15 residues. V was clipped by 2 bases and J by 4 bases; unmatched bases: 2.

J is TRBJ2-7 and V is TRBV28, with 8 bases fitting TRBD1. CDR3 length equals 12 residues. V was pared by 4 bases and J by 4 bases, with 0 bases of the junction left unmatched. In germline, CDR1 is MDHEN, CDR2 SYDVKM. This CDR3 is CASSWTGYEQYF. The CDR3 nucleotides are TGTGCCAGCAGTTGGACAGGGTACGAGCAGTACTTC.

This chain links TRBV19 with TRBJ1-5, with D perhaps matching TRBD1 (5 bases). Trimming pared 7 bases from V and 0 bases from J, leaving 13 bases between. CDR3 size: 15 residues. Germline CDR1 reads LNHDA; CDR2 reads SQIVND (reference sequence). DNA of the CDR3: TGTGCCAGTAAATATGGGGCACTTAGCAATCAGCCCCAGCATTTT. Its protein product is CASKYGALSNQPQHF. Based on the CDR3 plus reference TRBV19 and TRBJ1-5, the full variable domain is DGGITQSPKYLFRKEGQNVTLSCEQNLNHDAMYWYRQDPGQGLRLIYYSQIVNDFQKGDIAEGYSVSREKKESFPLTVTSAQKNPTAFYLCASKYGALSNQPQHFGDGTRLSIL.

The rearrangement uses TRBV28 and TRBJ1-2; possibly TRBD1 for D (6 bases). Germline CDR1 is MDHEN and CDR2 is SYDVKM. The CDR3 is 14 residues long. With 3 bases removed from V and 6 bases from J, the gap between germline ends came to 14 bases. In DNA form, the CDR3 reads TGTGCCAGCAGTTTCGGACAGCAAAGGGATGGCTACACCTTC. It is translated as CASSFGQQRDGYTF.

The V gene is TRBV10-2, the J gene TRBJ2-2, with TRBD1 identical over 10 bases. V shed 8 bases and J 8 bases; nucleotides not matched to a gene: 5. Germline CDR1 reads WSHSY; CDR2 reads SAAADI. The CDR3 has 13 amino acids. The CDR3 DNA is TGCGCCAGCCGACAGGGGGCAGTAGGGGAGCTGTTTTTT. Protein: CASRQGAVGELFF.

The gene calls are TRBV10-3 and TRBJ2-7; TRBD1 matches 9 bases. CDR1 and CDR2 from the germline V gene are ENHRY and SYGVKD. The CDR3 totals 14 residues. V shed 6 bases, J shed 5 bases, and the junction held 8 bases outside the gene matches. The CDR3 region has the DNA TGTGCCATCAGATCACGGGACAGGGTCCACGAGCAGTACTTC. Encoded protein: CAIRSRDRVHEQYF.

The J gene is TRBJ2-5, the V gene TRBV4-1; a possible D gene is TRBD1 (5 bases). The CDR3 consists of 14 residues. V dropped 1 base and J dropped 7 bases, with 13 bases sitting between them. Germline lookup yields CDR1 MGHRA and CDR2 YSYEKL. CDR3 in amino acids: CASSQAGMGGTQYF. CDR3 nucleotides: TGCGCCAGCAGCCAAGCAGGGATGGGTGGGACCCAGTACTTC.

The chain employs TRBV28 and TRBJ1-1, with D unclear. The CDR3 is made up of 17 amino acids. Germline CDR1 MDHEN, CDR2 SYDVKM. V was trimmed by 5 bases and J by 0 bases, leaving 19 bases between them. The CDR3 sequence is CASSPWTTFRLNTEAFF. The CDR3 coding sequence is TGTGCCAGCAGTCCTTGGACCACTTTTCGACTGAACACTGAAGCTTTCTTT.

The V call is TRBV28, the J call TRBJ2-5, with TRBD1 matching over 10 bases. The J call is uncertain, as TRBJ2-7 better fits the DNA end. Looked up from germline, CDR1 is MDHEN and CDR2 is SYDVKM. The CDR3 extends over 15 amino acids. The CDR3: CASSGRGTGVDEQYF. The CDR3 bases are TGTGCCAGCAGTGGGAGGGGGACAGGGGTTGACGAGCAGTACTTC.

This clone was observed once. V gene TRBV5-1 combines with J gene TRBJ2-1, with D uncertain. Trimming cost V 3 bases and J 0 bases, with 10 bases left between them. The CDR3 is 15 amino acids. The germline V gene has CDR1 SGHRS and CDR2 YFSETQ. CDR3 DNA sequence: TGCGCCAGCAGCTCTGACACCCCCTCCTACAATGAGCAGTTCTTC. Translation gives CASSSDTPSYNEQFF.

The rearrangement uses TRBV7-3 and TRBJ2-6; weak D call: TRBD2 (5 bases). The germline V gene has CDR1 SGHTA and CDR2 FQGTGA. The CDR3 covers 15 residues. The germline V and J ends were trimmed by 5 bases and 3 bases, with 11 bases remaining between them. CDR3 protein: CASSPNSGGANVLTF. Written as DNA, the CDR3 is TGTGCCAGCAGCCCAAACAGCGGTGGGGCCAACGTCCTGACTTTC.

The chain uses TRBV28 and TRBJ2-7; TRBD1 might be the D (6 bases). CDR3 length: 14 amino acids. Germline CDR1 reads MDHEN; CDR2 reads SYDVKM. V gave up 9 bases and J gave up 5 bases, with 20 bases separating them. The CDR3 loop reads CASSGTGRFDEQYF. CDR3 DNA sequence: TGTGCCAGTTCGGGCACAGGGCGGTTCGACGAGCAGTACTTC.

This clone has just a few counts. V and J are TRBV7-3 and TRBJ1-2; weak D call: TRBD1 (5 bases). CDR3 length equals 15 residues. From germline, CDR1 is SGHTA and CDR2 FQGTGA. V was trimmed by 2 bases and J by 0 bases, leaving 10 bases between them. This CDR3 is CASSLDGGSNYGYTF. CDR3 bases: TGTGCCAGCAGCTTAGATGGGGGGTCTAACTATGGCTACACCTTC.

This clone was counted only a few times. V and J are TRBV19 and TRBJ2-3, with TRBD2 matching over 10 bases. Trimming at V came to 4 bases and at J to 4 bases, leaving 2 bases not matched to a gene. The CDR3 consists of 14 residues. Germline values: CDR1 LNHDA, CDR2 SQIVND (reference sequence). CDR3 in DNA: TGTGCCAGTAGTACGAGCGGGAGGGCAGATACGCAGTATTTT. Protein sequence: CASSTSGRADTQYF.

This chain connects TRBV6-1 to TRBJ2-3; no reliable D call. CDR1 MNHNS and CDR2 SASEGT come from the germline V gene. This CDR3 is built from 13 residues. Trimming removed 4 bases at V and 1 base at J, with 6 bases between. The CDR3 loop reads CASSASRTDTQYF. Written as DNA, the CDR3 is TGTGCCAGCAGTGCGTCGCGCACAGATACGCAGTATTTT.

The chain uses TRBV7-2 and TRBJ2-3, with TRBD2 matching over 7 bases. With V trimmed by 1 base and J by 6 bases, 13 bases remained unmatched. Germline values: CDR1 SGHTA, CDR2 FQGNSA. CDR3 size: 17 residues. CDR3 sequence reads: CASSLGPGRRGGDTQYF. The CDR3 nucleotides are TGTGCCAGCAGCTTAGGTCCCGGGAGGAGGGGAGGGGATACGCAGTATTTT.

The table lists this clone with a few counts. The CDR3 protein is CAWSAGTVGREQYF. In DNA form, the CDR3 reads TGTGCCTGGAGTGCCGGGACGGTGGGGCGGGAGCAGTACTTC. This chain joins TRBV30 and TRBJ2-7; D might be TRBD1 or TRBD2, each matching 5 bases. The CDR3 contains 14 residues. The V end lost 1 base, the J end lost 7 bases, and 17 bases lay between the germline ends. CDR1 and CDR2 (germline): GTSNPN, SVGIG (reference sequence).

Comment on this clone: Other DNA sequences in this sample translate to the same CDR3. The rearrangement links TRBV5-1 to TRBJ2-3; D may match TRBD1 or TRBD2 (5 bases each). Germline V lookup: CDR1 SGHRS, CDR2 YFSETQ. The CDR3 covers 15 residues. V lost 4 bases and J 4 bases, leaving 16 bases between the germline ends. This CDR3 reads CASSLEGREADTQYF. The CDR3 DNA is TGCGCCAGCAGCCTTGAGGGGAGAGAGGCAGATACGCAGTATTTT.

V usage is TRBV6-6 and J usage is TRBJ1-5; TRBD1 matches 10 bases. CDR1 MNHNY and CDR2 SVGAGI come from the germline V gene (reference sequence). This CDR3 is built from 16 residues. The trim removed 0 bases at V and 3 bases at J, leaving 2 bases unmatched. The CDR3 loop is CASSYSTGGDNQPQHF. CDR3 in DNA: TGTGCCAGCAGTTACTCGACAGGGGGCGACAATCAGCCCCAGCATTTT.

This clone came up a few times. The chain couples TRBV29-1 to TRBJ2-3; maybe TRBD2 (5 bases). V gave up 3 bases and J gave up 0 bases, with 10 bases separating them. There are 14 residues in the CDR3. Germline V CDR1 and CDR2: SQVTM, ANQGSEA. This CDR3 is CSVEVGASTDTQYF. CDR3 DNA sequence: TGCAGCGTTGAGGTGGGAGCTAGCACAGATACGCAGTATTTT.

This clone appeared many times. This chain links TRBV2 with TRBJ2-2; D unresolved. There are 13 residues in the CDR3. CDR1 is SNHLY and CDR2 is FYNNEI in the germline V gene. V was cut by 7 bases and J by 2 bases, with 8 bases left in between. This CDR3 reads CASTGLNTGELFF. For the CDR3, the DNA is TGTGCCAGCACCGGGCTCAACACCGGGGAGCTGTTTTTT. The entire variable domain, with the rest obtained from reference TRBV2 and TRBJ2-2, is as follows: EPEVTQTPSHQVTQMGQEVILRCVPISNHLYFYWYRQILGQKVEFLVSFYNNEISEKSEIFDDQFSVERPDGSNFTLKIRSTKLEDSAMYFCASTGLNTGELFFGEGSRLTVL.

This rearrangement joins TRBV27 to TRBJ2-1, with 7 bases identical to TRBD2. Germline assignment: CDR1 MNHEY and CDR2 SMNVEV (reference sequence). CDR3 length equals 13 residues. V shed 6 bases and J 13 bases; nucleotides not matched to a gene: 12. The CDR3 nucleotides read TGTGCCAGCAGAATAATTACTAGCGCGTCCCAGTTCTTC. Encoded protein: CASRIITSASQFF.

This clone was detected only a few times. The chain employs TRBV15 and TRBJ2-5; no clear D. The CDR3 contains 12 residues. Trimming pared 0 bases from V and 5 bases from J, leaving 4 bases between. Germline V gives CDR1 LNHNV, CDR2 YYDKDF (reference sequence). CDR3 in DNA: TGTGCCACCAGCAGAGATACGGAGACCCAGTACTTC. It specifies CATSRDTETQYF.

V gene TRBV6-7 combines with J gene TRBJ1-5, with a possible D match to TRBD1 (6 bases). TRBV6-7 is treated as an ORF (open reading frame) with a function not yet certain. V lost 2 bases and J lost 4, with 12 bases in between. This CDR3 has 15 amino acids. In DNA form, the CDR3 reads TGTGCCAGCAGTTACGGTCGGACAGCTAATCAGCCCCAGCATTTT. This gives the protein CASSYGRTANQPQHF.

V usage is TRBV5-6 and J usage is TRBJ2-5; D gene uncertain. The germline V gene has CDR1 SGHDT and CDR2 YYEEEE. Trimming stripped 0 bases from V and 6 bases from J, with 6 bases between. The CDR3 totals 12 residues. The CDR3 coding sequence is TGTGCCAGCAGCTTGGCCCTGCAGACCCAGTACTTC. This codes for CASSLALQTQYF.

CDR3 in amino acids: CASSPTGLFTEAFF. CDR3 in DNA: TGTGCCAGCAGCCCCACAGGGCTATTCACTGAAGCTTTCTTT. The chain recombines TRBV11-2 with TRBJ1-1, with D possibly TRBD1 on 6 matching bases. V was shortened by 5 bases and J by 4 bases, with 14 bases between the two germline ends. The length of the CDR3 is 14 residues. The V gene's germline CDR1 is SGHAT and CDR2 FQNNGV.

The V call is TRBV4-1, the J call TRBJ2-1, with TRBD2 matching 7 bases. The trim removed 6 bases at V and 0 bases at J, leaving 5 bases unmatched. The CDR3 has 15 amino acids. Per the germline V gene, CDR1 is MGHRA and CDR2 is YSYEKL. The CDR3 loop is CASSKAGSSYNEQFF. As DNA, the CDR3 is TGCGCCAGCAGTAAAGCGGGGAGCTCCTACAATGAGCAGTTCTTC.

The V gene is TRBV27, the J gene TRBJ1-1; 8 positions match TRBD1. Germline V lookup: CDR1 MNHEY, CDR2 SMNVEV (reference sequence). V lost 6 bases to trimming and J lost 0 bases; unmatched junction nucleotides: 15. The CDR3 length is 18 residues. The CDR3 sequence: CASRSLDRGFHMNTEAFF. In nucleotides, the CDR3 is TGTGCCAGCAGGTCTCTCGACAGGGGATTCCATATGAACACTGAAGCTTTCTTT.

The rearrangement links TRBV18 to TRBJ2-7; possibly TRBD1 for D (5 bases). CDR3 length: 12 residues. Trimming shortened V by 6 bases and J by 5 bases, and 11 bases separated the two germline ends. Per germline, CDR1 KGHSH and CDR2 LQKENI. Here the CDR3 reads CASSPTRDEQYF. The CDR3 nucleotides are TGTGCCAGCTCCCCCACCAGGGACGAGCAGTACTTC.

Comment on this clone: The sample has other DNA sequences that encode this CDR3 too. This chain joins TRBV19 and TRBJ2-4; no clear D gene. V lost 1 base and J 1 base, leaving 5 bases between the germline ends. The CDR3 loop spans 14 amino acids. Germline V gene data show CDR1 as LNHDA and CDR2 as SQIVND (reference sequence). The CDR3 region has the DNA TGTGCCAGTAGTATAGGTGGGGCCAAAAACATTCAGTACTTC. It is translated as CASSIGGAKNIQYF.

The CDR3 loop is CASSVLGTAGTEAFF. CDR3 DNA sequence: TGTGCCAGCAGCGTATTAGGGACGGCGGGGACTGAAGCTTTCTTT. The gene calls are TRBV9 and TRBJ1-1; possible D gene TRBD1, 5 bases. Trimming pared 1 base from V and 5 bases from J, leaving 15 bases between. CDR1 and CDR2 (germline): SGDLS, YYNGEE. The CDR3 is 15 residues long.